Sequencing of this TCR beta chain was carried out in a study of shared clonotypes between healthy human individuals. Germline V lookup: CDR1 SNHLY, CDR2 FYNNEI. CDR3 size: 13 residues. V dropped 7 bases and J dropped 6 bases, with 13 bases sitting between them. Naive CD8 cells were CD45RO-negative, positively selected for CCR7, excluding terminally differentiated effector memory CD45RA+ cells. Each of the donors was a healthy adult who was HIV-negative and had not had a recent acute infection or vaccination. This clone showed up just a few times. What it binds is unknown. The repertoire was sequenced with immunoSEQ multiplex PCR; TCRdb's copy has only in-frame clones and lacks some. The sample carries about 1,800,000 clones, about 95% recorded once. General study findings and limits: Sharing across a handful of donors was seen in approximately 5.2% of naive CD4 clonotypes.

This chain uses TRBV2 with TRBJ1-5; D not certain. Sequencing input: naive CD8+ T cells sorted from blood. The source of this sequence is a man aged 18 to 30 in good health. Here the CDR3 reads CASKLSVGQPQHF. The CDR3 DNA reads as TGTGCCAGCAAGCTCTCGGTAGGTCAGCCCCAGCATTTT.